A selection of T cell receptor beta chains follows, all from one sample in a study of blood T cell repertoires in COVID-19. Repertoires were generated with immunoSEQ multiplex PCR, while TCRdb's copy carries only in-frame clones and drops some. There are about 210,000 clones in the sample; around nine tenths occur only once, and 3% lies in the top ten. The sample consisted of peripheral blood. The origin of the receptors is a man aged 60 to 75 with acute or convalescent COVID-19. CDR3s include the opening cysteine and the closing phenylalanine or tryptophan. D genes are given only for firm matches. Clone size, where shown, is once, few, many, or a class for clones that have expanded.

16	-	TRBD1	TRBV18	TRBJ2-3	TGTGCCAGCTCACCGGTGTTCGGGACAGGCACAGATACGCAGTATTTT	CASSPVFGTGTDTQYF
15	-	-	TRBV19	TRBJ1-4	TGTGCCAGTATTTCGGGGACACGTACTAATGAAAAACTGTTTTTT	CASISGTRTNEKLFF
14	-	TRBD1	TRBV19	TRBJ1-1	TGTGCCAGTAAGGACAGGGAAAGGAACACTGAAGCTTTCTTT	CASKDRERNTEAFF
16	few	-	TRBV16	TRBJ2-3	TGTGCCAGCAGCCCACCCGCGGGGGCCGGCGCAGATACGCAGTATTTT	CASSPPAGAGADTQYF
15	-	-	TRBV5-1	TRBJ2-3	TGCGCCAGCAGCTTGAGGAGTATGGGCACAGATACGCAGTATTTT	CASSLRSMGTDTQYF
18	-	TRBD2	TRBV7-2	TRBJ2-1	TGTGCCAGCAGCTTAGTTTCGGTCGGGGGGGCATCCTACAATGAGCAGTTCTTC	CASSLVSVGGASYNEQFF
15	-	TRBD1	TRBV5-6	TRBJ2-2	TGTGCCAGCAGTCGGACAGGGGGCAACACCGGGGAGCTGTTTTTT	CASSRTGGNTGELFF
14	-	TRBD1	TRBV5-4	TRBJ2-5	TGTGCCAGCAGCTCGGGACAGGCCCAAGAGACCCAGTACTTC	CASSSGQAQETQYF
15	-	-	TRBV19	TRBJ1-6	TGTGCCAGTAGTATCGACAACTCCTATAATTCACCCCTCCACTTT	CASSIDNSYNSPLHF
13	-	-	TRBV29-1	TRBJ2-1	TGCAGCGTCCAGGGGGGCAACTACAATGAGCAGTTCTTC	CSVQGGNYNEQFF
12	once	-	TRBV7-9	TRBJ2-7	TGTGCCAGCAGCCCCTTCGCCTACGAGCAGTACTTC	CASSPFAYEQYF
13	-	-	TRBV5-1	TRBJ2-7	TGCGCCAGCAGCCGGGACTCCGAATACGAGCAGTACTTC	CASSRDSEYEQYF
18	-	TRBD1	TRBV6-2/TRBV6-3	TRBJ1-5	TGTGCCAGCAGTCACCAGCGGGACAGGGGAGGCCGCAATCAGCCCCAGCATTTT	CASSHQRDRGGRNQPQHF
14	-	-	TRBV11-3	TRBJ2-3	TGTGCCAGCAGCCTGGGCCCCAACACAGATACGCAGTATTTT	CASSLGPNTDTQYF
17	-	TRBD1	TRBV19	TRBJ2-6	TGTGCCAGTAGTATAGGGACAGGGACGGCTGGGGCCAACGTCCTGACTTTC	CASSIGTGTAGANVLTF
15	-	-	TRBV7-9	TRBJ1-1	TGTGCCAGCAGCCGACAAGGGAGCATGAACACTGAAGCTTTCTTT	CASSRQGSMNTEAFF
15	-	TRBD1	TRBV29-1	TRBJ1-2	TGCAGCGTGATCATGGGACAGGGGGTTAACTATGGCTACACCTTC	CSVIMGQGVNYGYTF
15	-	TRBD1	TRBV18	TRBJ2-5	TGTGCCAGCTCACCCACGACAGGGGGCTCGAAGACCCAGTACTTC	CASSPTTGGSKTQYF
14	-	TRBD2	TRBV7-2	TRBJ2-3	TGTGCCAGCAGCGCACTAGCGGGGGTAGATACGCAGTATTTT	CASSALAGVDTQYF
15	-	TRBD2	TRBV28	TRBJ2-7	TGTGCCAGCAGCTCAAGCGGGGGGGGGACCTACGAGCAGTACTTC	CASSSSGGGTYEQYF
15	-	TRBD1	TRBV2	TRBJ1-2	TGTGCCAGCAGTATTGGACAGGATCGCCTCTATGGCTACACCTTC	CASSIGQDRLYGYTF
15	-	TRBD1	TRBV4-1	TRBJ2-7	TGCGCCAGCAGCCAAGATCGGACAGGGTACTACGAGCAGTACTTC	CASSQDRTGYYEQYF
16	-	TRBD1	TRBV15	TRBJ1-1	TGTGCCACCAGCAGAGCAGGGGGCGCGGGGAGCACTGAAGCTTTCTTT	CATSRAGGAGSTEAFF
15	few	TRBD1	TRBV7-2	TRBJ2-3	TGTGCCAGCAGCTTAGGGACAGGTCGACAAGATACGCAGTATTTT	CASSLGTGRQDTQYF
17	-	TRBD2	TRBV5-1	TRBJ2-1	TGCGCCAGCAGCTTGGTAGCGGGGGCCGAACCTCGTAATGAGCAGTTCTTC	CASSLVAGAEPRNEQFF
16	-	-	TRBV29-1	TRBJ2-3	TGCAGCGTTGAAGATCCACAGGGTCGGGTCATAGATACGCAGTATTTT	CSVEDPQGRVIDTQYF
17	few	TRBD2	TRBV5-1	TRBJ2-1	TGCGCCAGCAGCTTTGGCGTCCTTGGCGGGGGGGCCAATGAGCAGTTCTTC	CASSFGVLGGGANEQFF